This TCR beta chain stems from a study of shared clonotypes between healthy human individuals. Whole-study results and caveats: Clonotype sharing among donors likely depends on sequencing depth.

This clone appeared a few times. What it recognizes is unknown. Naivety among CD8 cells was defined by CD45RO negativity and positive CCR7 selection, thereby excluding terminally differentiated effector memory CD45RA+ cells. TCRdb's copy holds only in-frame clones and misses some; the assay was immunoSEQ multiplex PCR. The table includes some 600,000 clones, about 96% detected once. The V end lost 3 bases, the J end lost 3 bases, and 12 bases lay between the germline ends. This CDR3 has 14 residues. Germline V gives CDR1 PRHDT, CDR2 FYEKMQ (reference sequence). The gene calls are TRBV13 and TRBJ2-7, with D hard to call. The sequence came from a woman in her 30s in good health. The sequenced sample consisted of naive CD8+ T cells sorted from blood. This chain's CDR3 is CASSFPTISYEQYF. The CDR3 DNA reads TGTGCCAGCAGCTTCCCAACCATAAGCTACGAGCAGTACTTC.